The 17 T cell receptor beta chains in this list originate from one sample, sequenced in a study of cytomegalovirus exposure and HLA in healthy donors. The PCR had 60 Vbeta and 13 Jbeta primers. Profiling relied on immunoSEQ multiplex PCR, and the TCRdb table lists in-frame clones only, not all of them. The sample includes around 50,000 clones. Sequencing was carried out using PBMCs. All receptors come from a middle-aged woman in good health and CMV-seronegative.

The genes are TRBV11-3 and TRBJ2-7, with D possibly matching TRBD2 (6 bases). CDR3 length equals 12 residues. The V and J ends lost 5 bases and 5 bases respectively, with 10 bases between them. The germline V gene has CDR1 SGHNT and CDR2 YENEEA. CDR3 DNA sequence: TGTGCCAGCAGCGGCAGGGAGGACGAGCAGTACTTC. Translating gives CASSGREDEQYF.

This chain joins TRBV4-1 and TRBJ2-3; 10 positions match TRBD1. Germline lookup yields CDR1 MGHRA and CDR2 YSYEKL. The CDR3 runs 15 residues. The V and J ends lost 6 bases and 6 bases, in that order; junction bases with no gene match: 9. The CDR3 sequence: CASRTGQGVVDTQYF. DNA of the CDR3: TGCGCCAGCAGGACAGGACAGGGGGTGGTGGATACGCAGTATTTT.

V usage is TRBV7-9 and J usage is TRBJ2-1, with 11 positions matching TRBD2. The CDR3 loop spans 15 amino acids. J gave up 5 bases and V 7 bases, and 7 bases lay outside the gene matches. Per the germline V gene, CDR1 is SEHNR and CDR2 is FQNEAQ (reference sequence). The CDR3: CASTSTSGRDNEQFF. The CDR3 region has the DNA TGTGCCAGCACCTCCACTAGCGGGAGAGACAATGAGCAGTTCTTC.

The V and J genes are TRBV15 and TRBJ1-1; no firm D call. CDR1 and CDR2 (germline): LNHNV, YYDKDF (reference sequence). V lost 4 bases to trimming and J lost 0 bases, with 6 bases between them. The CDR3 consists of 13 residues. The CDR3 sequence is CATSILVNTEAFF. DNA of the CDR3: TGTGCCACCAGCATCCTAGTGAACACTGAAGCTTTCTTT.

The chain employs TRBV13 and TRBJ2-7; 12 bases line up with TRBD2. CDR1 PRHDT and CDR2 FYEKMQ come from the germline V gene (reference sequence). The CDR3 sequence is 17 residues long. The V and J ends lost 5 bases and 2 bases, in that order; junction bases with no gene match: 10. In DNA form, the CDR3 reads TGTGCCAGCAGCGCACCGGGACTAGCGGGTAAGACCTACGAGCAGTACTTC. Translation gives CASSAPGLAGKTYEQYF. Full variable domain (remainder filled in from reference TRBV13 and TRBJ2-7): AAGVIQSPRHLIKEKRETATLKCYPIPRHDTVYWYQQGPGQDPQFLISFYEKMQSDKGSIPDRFSAQQFSDYHSELNMSSLELGDSALYFCASSAPGLAGKTYEQYFGPGTRLTVT.

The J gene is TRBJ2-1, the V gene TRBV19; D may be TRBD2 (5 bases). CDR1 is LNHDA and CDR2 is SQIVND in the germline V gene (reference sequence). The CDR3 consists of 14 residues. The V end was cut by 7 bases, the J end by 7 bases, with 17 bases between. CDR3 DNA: TGTGCCAGTAATGGACTCAGAGGCGAGAATGAGCAGTTCTTC. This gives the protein CASNGLRGENEQFF.

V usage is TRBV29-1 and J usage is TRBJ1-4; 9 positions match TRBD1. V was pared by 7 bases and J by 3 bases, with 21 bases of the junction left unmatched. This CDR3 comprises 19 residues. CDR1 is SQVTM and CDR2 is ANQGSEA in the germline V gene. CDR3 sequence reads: CSALWGQGQGGLANEKLFF. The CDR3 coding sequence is TGCAGCGCCCTTTGGGGACAGGGACAGGGAGGGTTAGCTAATGAAAAACTGTTTTTT.

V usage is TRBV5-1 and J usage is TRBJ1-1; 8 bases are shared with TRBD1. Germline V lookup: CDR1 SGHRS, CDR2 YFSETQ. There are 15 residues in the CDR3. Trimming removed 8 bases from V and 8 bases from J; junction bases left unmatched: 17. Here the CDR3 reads CASRPGTGKTREAFF. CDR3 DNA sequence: TGCGCCAGTCGGCCCGGGACAGGAAAAACTAGGGAAGCTTTCTTT. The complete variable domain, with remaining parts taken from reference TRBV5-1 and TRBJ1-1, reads KAGVTQTPRYLIKTRGQQVTLSCSPISGHRSVSWYQQTPGQGLQFLFEYFSETQRNKGNFPGRFSGRQFSNSRSEMNVSTLELGDSALYLCASRPGTGKTREAFFGQGTRLTVV.

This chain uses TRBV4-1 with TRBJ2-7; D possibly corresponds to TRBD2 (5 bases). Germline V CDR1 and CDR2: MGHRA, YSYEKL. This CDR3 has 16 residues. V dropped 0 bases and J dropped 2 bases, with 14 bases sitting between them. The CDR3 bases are TGCGCCAGCAGCCAAGATCTCGTCCTAGCAACCTACGAGCAGTACTTC. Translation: CASSQDLVLATYEQYF.

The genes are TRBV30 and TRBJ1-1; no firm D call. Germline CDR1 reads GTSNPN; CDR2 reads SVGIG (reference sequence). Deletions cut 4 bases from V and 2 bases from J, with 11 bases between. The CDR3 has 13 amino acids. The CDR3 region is CAWTVHHNTEAFF. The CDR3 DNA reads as TGTGCCTGGACAGTGCACCACAACACTGAAGCTTTCTTT.

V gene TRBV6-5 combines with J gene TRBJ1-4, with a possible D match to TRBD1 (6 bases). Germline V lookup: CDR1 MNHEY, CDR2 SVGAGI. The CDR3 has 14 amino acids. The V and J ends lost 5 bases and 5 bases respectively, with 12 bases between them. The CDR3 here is CASSPRGFNEKLFF. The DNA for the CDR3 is TGTGCCAGCAGTCCCAGGGGTTTCAATGAAAAACTGTTTTTT.

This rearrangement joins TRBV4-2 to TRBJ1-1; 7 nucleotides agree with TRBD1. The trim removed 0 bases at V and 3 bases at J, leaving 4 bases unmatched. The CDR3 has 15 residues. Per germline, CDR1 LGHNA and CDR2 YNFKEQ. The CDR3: CASSQDVRGDTEAFF. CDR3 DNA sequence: TGTGCCAGCAGCCAAGATGTCAGGGGGGACACTGAAGCTTTCTTT.

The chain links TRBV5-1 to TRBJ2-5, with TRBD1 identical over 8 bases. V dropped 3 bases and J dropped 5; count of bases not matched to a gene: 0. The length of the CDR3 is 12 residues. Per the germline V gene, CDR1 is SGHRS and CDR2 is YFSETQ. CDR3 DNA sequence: TGCGCCAGCAGCTCAGGGGGCGAGACCCAGTACTTC. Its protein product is CASSSGGETQYF.

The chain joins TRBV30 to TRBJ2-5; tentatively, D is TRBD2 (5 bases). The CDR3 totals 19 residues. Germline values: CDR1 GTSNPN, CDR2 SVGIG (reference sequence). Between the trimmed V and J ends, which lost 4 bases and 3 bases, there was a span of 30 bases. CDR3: CAWTTNSLEGVGSKETQYF. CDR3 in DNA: TGTGCCTGGACCACAAATTCCCTAGAGGGCGTCGGTAGCAAAGAGACCCAGTACTTC.

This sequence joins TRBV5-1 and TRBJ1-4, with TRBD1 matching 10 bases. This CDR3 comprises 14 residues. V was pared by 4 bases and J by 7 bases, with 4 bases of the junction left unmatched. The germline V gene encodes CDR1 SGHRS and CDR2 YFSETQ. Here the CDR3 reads CASSRTGGSEKLFF. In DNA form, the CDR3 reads TGCGCCAGCAGCCGGACAGGGGGTAGTGAAAAACTGTTTTTT. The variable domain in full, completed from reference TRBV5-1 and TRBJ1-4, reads KAGVTQTPRYLIKTRGQQVTLSCSPISGHRSVSWYQQTPGQGLQFLFEYFSETQRNKGNFPGRFSGRQFSNSRSEMNVSTLELGDSALYLCASSRTGGSEKLFFGSGTQLSVL.

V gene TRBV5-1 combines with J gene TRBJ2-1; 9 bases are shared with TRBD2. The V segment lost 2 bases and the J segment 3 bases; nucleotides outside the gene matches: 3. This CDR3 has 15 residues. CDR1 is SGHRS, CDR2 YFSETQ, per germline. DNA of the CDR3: TGCGCCAGCAGCTTAGCGGGAGGCTACTACAATGAGCAGTTCTTC. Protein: CASSLAGGYYNEQFF. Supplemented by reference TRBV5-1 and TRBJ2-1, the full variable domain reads KAGVTQTPRYLIKTRGQQVTLSCSPISGHRSVSWYQQTPGQGLQFLFEYFSETQRNKGNFPGRFSGRQFSNSRSEMNVSTLELGDSALYLCASSLAGGYYNEQFFGPGTRLTVL.

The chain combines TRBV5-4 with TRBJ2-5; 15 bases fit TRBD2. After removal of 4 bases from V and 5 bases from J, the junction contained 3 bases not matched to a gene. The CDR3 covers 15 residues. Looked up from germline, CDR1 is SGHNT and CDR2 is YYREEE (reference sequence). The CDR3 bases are TGTGCCAGCAGCGCCGGGACTAGCGGGAGGGAGACCCAGTACTTC. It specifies CASSAGTSGRETQYF.